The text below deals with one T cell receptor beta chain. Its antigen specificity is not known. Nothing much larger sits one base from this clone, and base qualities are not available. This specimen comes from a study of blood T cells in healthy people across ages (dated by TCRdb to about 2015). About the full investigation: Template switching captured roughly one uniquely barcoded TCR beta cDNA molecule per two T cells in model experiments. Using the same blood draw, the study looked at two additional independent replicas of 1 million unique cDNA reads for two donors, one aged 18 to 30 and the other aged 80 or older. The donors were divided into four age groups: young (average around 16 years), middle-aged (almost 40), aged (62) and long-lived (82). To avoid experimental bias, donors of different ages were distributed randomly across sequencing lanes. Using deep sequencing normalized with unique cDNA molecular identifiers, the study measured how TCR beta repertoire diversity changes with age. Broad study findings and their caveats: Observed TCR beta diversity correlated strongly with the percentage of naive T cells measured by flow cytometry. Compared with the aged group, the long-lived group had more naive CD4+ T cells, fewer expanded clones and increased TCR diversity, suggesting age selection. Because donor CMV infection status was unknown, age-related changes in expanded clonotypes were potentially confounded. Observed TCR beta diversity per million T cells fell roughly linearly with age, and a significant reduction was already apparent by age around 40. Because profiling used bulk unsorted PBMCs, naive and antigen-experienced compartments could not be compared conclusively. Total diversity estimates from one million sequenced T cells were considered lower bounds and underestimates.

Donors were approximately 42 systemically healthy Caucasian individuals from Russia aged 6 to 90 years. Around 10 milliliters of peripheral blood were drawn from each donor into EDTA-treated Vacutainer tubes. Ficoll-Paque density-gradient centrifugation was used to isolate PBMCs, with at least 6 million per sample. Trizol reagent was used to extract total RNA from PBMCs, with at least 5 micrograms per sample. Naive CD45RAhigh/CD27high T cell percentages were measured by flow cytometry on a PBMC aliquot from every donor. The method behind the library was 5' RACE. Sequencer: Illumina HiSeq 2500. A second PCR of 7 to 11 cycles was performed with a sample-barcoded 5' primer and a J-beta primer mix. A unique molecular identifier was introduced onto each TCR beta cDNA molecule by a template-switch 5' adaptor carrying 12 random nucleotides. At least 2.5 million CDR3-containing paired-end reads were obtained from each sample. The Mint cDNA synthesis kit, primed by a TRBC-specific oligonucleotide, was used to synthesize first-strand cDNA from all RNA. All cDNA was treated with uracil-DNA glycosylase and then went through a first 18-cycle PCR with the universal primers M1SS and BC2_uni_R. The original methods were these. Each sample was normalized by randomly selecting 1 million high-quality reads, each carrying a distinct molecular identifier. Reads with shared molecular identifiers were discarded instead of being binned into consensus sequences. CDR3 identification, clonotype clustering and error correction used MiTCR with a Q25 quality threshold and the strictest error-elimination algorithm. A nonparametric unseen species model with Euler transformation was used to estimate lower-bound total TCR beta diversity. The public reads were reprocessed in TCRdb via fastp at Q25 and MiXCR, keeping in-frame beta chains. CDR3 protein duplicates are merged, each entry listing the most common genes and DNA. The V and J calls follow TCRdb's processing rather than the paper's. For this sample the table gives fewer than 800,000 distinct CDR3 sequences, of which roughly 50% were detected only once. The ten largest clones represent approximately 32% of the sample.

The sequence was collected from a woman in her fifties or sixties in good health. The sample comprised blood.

DNA sequence: TGTGCCAGCAGCCAAGATTGGTCAGGTCGAAATGGCTACACCTTC. Its protein reads: CASSQDWSGRNGYTF. The rearrangement joined TRBV3-1 to TRBJ1-2, with no D gene named confidently. From a lookup of the germline V gene (reference sequence), CDR1 and CDR2 are LGHDT and YNNKEL. Including cysteine and phenylalanine, the CDR3 has 15 amino acids. This entry keeps only the CDR3 DNA: 45 bases, framed from base 1. V is cut by 0 bases and J by 6 bases, and the space between the germline ends is 14 bases.